This T cell receptor beta chain was observed in a study of cytomegalovirus exposure and HLA in healthy donors (dated by TCRdb to about 2017). Broadly, across the study: According to a later analysis, the 120 or so validation repertoires were produced on the same platform as the roughly 600 repertoires of the first cohort. The study aimed to test whether signatures of past pathogen exposure could be identified by cataloging public T cell receptors. Along with the approximately 600-subject first cohort, a separate validation cohort of some 130 different subjects was used. High-throughput TCR immunosequencing, statistical association of individual TCRs with disease status, and machine learning were combined to predict cytomegalovirus infection status. What the work shows at the level of the full study, not this receptor alone: All 130 or so repertoires were used to score co-occurrence in the validation cohort in a later analysis, because that analysis had no HLA typing for the cohort. According to the authors, the approach could potentially be generalized to other disease states and immunological phenotypes. Across donors, most TCR sequences were observed very rarely, whereas some public TCRs were present in many individuals. In vitro tests confirmed that a few of the cytomegalovirus-associated TCR beta chains recognize cytomegalovirus antigens. Subsequent analysis determined that TCRs grouped into clusters in the first cohort also showed a tendency toward co-occurrence across the 90 to 150 validation repertoires, and approximately 94% of cluster scores exceeded 0. Cytomegalovirus status was reported to be diagnosed by the classifier with high specificity and sensitivity in both the original and validation cohorts. In the study, 150 to 200 TCR beta chains were listed as associated with cytomegalovirus.

The method behind the library was the immunoSEQ multiplex PCR assay. Per the authors' processing: A statistical classification framework was developed to diagnose cytomegalovirus status using the catalog of TCR beta chain sequences. What TCRdb holds here is the immuneACCESS table cut down to in-frame rearrangements. Part of the clones is not present; checked against another copy, under half of the missing clones reflect an unresolved V gene, and the others are unexplained. Clonal size and the V and J genes are those of that table, whereas D and trimming came from the DNA. The sample includes 65,000 to 75,000 clones, with approximately 95% observed a single time. Roughly 1.4% of the sample is taken by the ten largest. V loses 4 bases, J loses 4 bases, and the germline ends lie 15 bases apart. Counted from cysteine to phenylalanine, this CDR3 has 15 amino acids. Of the read, only the CDR3 DNA is kept; its 45 bases are in frame from base 1. Looking up the germline V gene yields CDR1 SGDLS and CDR2 YYNGEE.

The donors belonged to the validation cohort of over a hundred subjects, which was separate from the 666-subject first cohort. Of note for this clone: Its antigen remains undetermined. Base qualities are not recorded, but no much larger clone differs from it by a single base.

Sequenced sample: PBMCs. The TCR sequence derives from a man between 18 and 35 years old in good health and CMV-seropositive. The chain is made from TRBV9 and TRBJ1-3, with the D gene not clear enough to name. The nucleotides read TGTGCCAGCAGCCCAGAGACGACTCTAGGAAACACCATATATTTT. This codes for CASSPETTLGNTIYF. With the rest looked up from the reference TRBV9 and TRBJ1-3 genes rather than sequenced, the full variable domain is DSGVTQTPKHLITATGQRVTLRCSPRSGDLSVYWYQQSLDQGLQFLIQYYNGEERAKGNILERFSAQQFPDLHSELNLSSLELGDSALYFCASSPETTLGNTIYFGEGSWLTVV.